The 8 T cell receptor beta chains given below trace back to one sample, sequenced in a study of T cell responses to AZD1222 COVID-19 vaccine. Generated by immunoSEQ multiplex PCR, the TCRdb table keeps only in-frame clones and is missing some. This table holds 150,000 or so clones, over 85% found once. The source material was peripheral blood, sampled on day 0 of AZD1222 vaccination. The source is an adult in good health.

This clone has only one observation. This rearrangement joins TRBV19 to TRBJ1-6, with TRBD1 identical over 10 bases. CDR3 size: 21 residues. V dropped 4 bases and J dropped 0; count of bases not matched to a gene: 15. CDR1 LNHDA and CDR2 SQIVND come from the germline V gene (reference sequence). The CDR3 here is CASSKRPGTGVPSSYNSPLHF. The CDR3 DNA is TGTGCCAGTAGTAAGAGGCCCGGGACAGGGGTTCCAAGCTCCTATAATTCACCCCTCCACTTT.

The chain uses TRBV5-4 and TRBJ2-2, with TRBD2 identical over 7 bases. Germline V gene lookup returns CDR1 SGHNT and CDR2 YYREEE (reference sequence). CDR3 length: 15 amino acids. Trimming cost V 3 bases and J 3 bases; bases outside gene matches: 5. As DNA, the CDR3 is TGTGCCAGCAGCTCGAAGCGGGAATACACCGGGGAGCTGTTTTTT. It codes for CASSSKREYTGELFF. The full variable domain, with the rest looked up from reference TRBV5-4 and TRBJ2-2, is ETGVTQSPTHLIKTRGQQVTLRCSSQSGHNTVSWYQQALGQGPQFIFQYYREEENGRGNFPPRFSGLQFPNYSSELNVNALELDDSALYLCASSSKREYTGELFFGEGSRLTVL.

The gene calls are TRBV28 and TRBJ1-3, with unresolved D. V gave up 3 bases and J gave up 2 bases, with 11 bases separating them. The germline V gene has CDR1 MDHEN and CDR2 SYDVKM. CDR3 length: 15 residues. The CDR3 DNA reads TGTGCCAGCAGTTTTTCCAGCTCGCCTGGAAACACCATATATTTT. This encodes CASSFSSSPGNTIYF.

This chain uses TRBV12-3 or TRBV12-4 with TRBJ1-2, with D maybe TRBD1 (5 bases). V lost 6 bases and J lost 4, with 12 bases in between. The CDR3 consists of 13 residues. CDR3 protein: CASRIRTSYGYTF. The CDR3 DNA reads TGTGCCAGCAGGATTAGGACAAGCTATGGCTACACCTTC.

The gene calls are TRBV28 and TRBJ1-5, with 7 bases matching TRBD1. Germline trimming cut 5 bases from V and 6 bases from J; bases unmatched to any gene: 10. The CDR3 loop spans 15 amino acids. Germline lookup yields CDR1 MDHEN and CDR2 SYDVKM. Here the CDR3 DNA reads TGTGCCAGCAGTCCCCCTACAGGGGACGGTCAGCCCCAGCATTTT. Amino acids: CASSPPTGDGQPQHF.

The V call is TRBV7-6, the J call TRBJ1-1; tentative D call: TRBD1 (5 bases). Between the trimmed V and J ends, which lost 3 bases and 10 bases, there was a span of 12 bases. The CDR3 is 12 amino acids. CDR1 is SGHVS, CDR2 FNYEAQ, per germline. CDR3 sequence (DNA): TGTGCCAGCAGCTTCCCCGGGGGAACAGCTTTCTTT. It translates to CASSFPGGTAFF.

The J gene is TRBJ2-3, the V gene TRBV20-1; D remains ambiguous. V lost 6 bases, J lost 3 bases, and 7 bases lay in between. The CDR3 totals 11 residues. The germline V gene encodes CDR1 DFQATT and CDR2 SNEGSKA (reference sequence). The CDR3 nucleotides read TGCAGTGCACACAGAACAGATACGCAGTATTTT. This sequence encodes CSAHRTDTQYF.

V usage is TRBV19 and J usage is TRBJ2-7, with 7 bases fitting TRBD1. With V trimmed by 5 bases and J by 2 bases, 9 bases remained unmatched. Germline loops: CDR1 LNHDA, CDR2 SQIVND (reference sequence). The length of the CDR3 is 15 residues. The DNA of the CDR3 is TGTGCCAGTAGTCCTCCCGGACAGGTTACCTACGAGCAGTACTTC. This codes for CASSPPGQVTYEQYF.